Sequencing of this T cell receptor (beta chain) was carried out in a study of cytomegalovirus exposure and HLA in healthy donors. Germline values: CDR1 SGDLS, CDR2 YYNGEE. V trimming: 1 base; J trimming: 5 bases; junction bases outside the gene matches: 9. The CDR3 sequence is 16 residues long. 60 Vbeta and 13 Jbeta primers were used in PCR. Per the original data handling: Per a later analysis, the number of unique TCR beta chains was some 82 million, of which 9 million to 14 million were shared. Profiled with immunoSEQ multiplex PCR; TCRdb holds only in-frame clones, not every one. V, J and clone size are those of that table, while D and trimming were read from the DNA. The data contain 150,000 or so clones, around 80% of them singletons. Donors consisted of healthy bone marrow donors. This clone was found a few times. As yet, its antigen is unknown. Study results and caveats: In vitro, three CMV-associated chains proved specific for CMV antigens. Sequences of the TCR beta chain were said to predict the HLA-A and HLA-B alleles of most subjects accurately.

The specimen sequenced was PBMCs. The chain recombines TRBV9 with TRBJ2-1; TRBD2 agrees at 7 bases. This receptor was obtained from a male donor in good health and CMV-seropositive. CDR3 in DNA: TGTGCCAGCAGCGTAAGTATTTTTGCGGGAGACAATGAGCAGTTCTTC. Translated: CASSVSIFAGDNEQFF.